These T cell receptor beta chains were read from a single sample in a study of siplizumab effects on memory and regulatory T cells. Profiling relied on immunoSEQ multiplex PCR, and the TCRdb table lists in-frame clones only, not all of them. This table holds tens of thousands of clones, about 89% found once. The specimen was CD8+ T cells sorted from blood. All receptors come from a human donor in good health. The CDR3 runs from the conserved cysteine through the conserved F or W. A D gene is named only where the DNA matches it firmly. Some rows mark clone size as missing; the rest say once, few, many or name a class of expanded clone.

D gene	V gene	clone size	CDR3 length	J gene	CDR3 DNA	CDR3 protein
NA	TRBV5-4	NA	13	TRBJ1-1	TGTGCCAGCAGCTTGGCGGTGAACACTGAAGCTTTCTTT	CASSLAVNTEAFF
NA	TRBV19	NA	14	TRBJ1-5	TGTGCCAGTAGTTGGGATTTTGGCAATCAGCCCCAGCATTTT	CASSWDFGNQPQHF
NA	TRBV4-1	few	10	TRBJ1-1	TGCGCCAGCAGTTTCACTGAAGCTTTCTTT	CASSFTEAFF
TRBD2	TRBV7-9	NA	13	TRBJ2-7	TGTGCCAGCAGCTTAGGGGGAGGGAACGAGCAGTACTTC	CASSLGGGNEQYF
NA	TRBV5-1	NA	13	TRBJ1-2	TGCGCCAGCAGCTTGTGGGGGAACTATGGCTACACCTTC	CASSLWGNYGYTF
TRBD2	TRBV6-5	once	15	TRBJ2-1	TGTGCCAGCAGTTCCGCTAGCGGGGTCTACAATGAGCAGTTCTTC	CASSSASGVYNEQFF
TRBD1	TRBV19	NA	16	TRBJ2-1	TGTGCCAGTAGCCCGACAGGGGGCAGGGGCTACAATGAGCAGTTCTTC	CASSPTGGRGYNEQFF
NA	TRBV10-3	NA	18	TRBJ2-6	TGTGCCATCAGTGAGTCGTGGGACCAAAGAGGAGGGGCCAACGTCCTGACTTTC	CAISESWDQRGGANVLTF
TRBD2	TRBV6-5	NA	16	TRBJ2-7	TGTGCCAGCAGTTACTCGATAGCGGGAGGCACCTACGAGCAGTACTTC	CASSYSIAGGTYEQYF
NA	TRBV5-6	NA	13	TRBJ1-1	TGTGCCAGCAGCTTGGAGATGAACACTGAAGCTTTCTTT	CASSLEMNTEAFF
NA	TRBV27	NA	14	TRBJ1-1	TGTGCCAGCAGCCCACAGGGTCGGGCCACTGAAGCTTTCTTT	CASSPQGRATEAFF